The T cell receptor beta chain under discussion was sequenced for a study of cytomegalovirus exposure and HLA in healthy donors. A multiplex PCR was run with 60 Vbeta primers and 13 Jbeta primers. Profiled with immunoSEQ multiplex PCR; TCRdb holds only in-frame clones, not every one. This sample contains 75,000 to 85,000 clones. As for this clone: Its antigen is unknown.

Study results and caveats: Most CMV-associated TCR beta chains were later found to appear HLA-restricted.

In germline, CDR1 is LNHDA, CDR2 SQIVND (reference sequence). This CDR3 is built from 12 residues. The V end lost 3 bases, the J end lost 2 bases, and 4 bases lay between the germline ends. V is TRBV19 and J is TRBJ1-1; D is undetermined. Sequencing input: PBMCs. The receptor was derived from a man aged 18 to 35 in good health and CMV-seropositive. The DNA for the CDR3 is TGTGCCAGTAGTATCACAAACACTGAAGCTTTCTTT. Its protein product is CASSITNTEAFF.